This T cell receptor beta chain is drawn from a study of T cells after yellow fever vaccination. CDR3 length equals 18 residues. J was trimmed by 1 base and V by 3 bases; bases with no gene match: 13. The germline gives CDR1 MGHRA, CDR2 YSYEKL. A single record per CDR3 protein comes from TCRdb applying MiXCR to the 5' RACE reads. The table lists 450,000 to 650,000 distinct CDR3 sequences, 20% to 25% of them singletons, with about 16% in the top ten. The clonotype was recovered from a man aged 18 to 29 who received the YFV17D yellow fever vaccine. The specimen was PBMCs, collected around 3 weeks after the first yellow fever vaccination. The V call is TRBV4-1, the J call TRBJ2-3; 7 bases are shared with TRBD1. CDR3 residues: CASSHPLGGQGGTDTQYF. The DNA for the CDR3 is TGCGCCAGCAGCCACCCCCTTGGAGGTCAGGGGGGCACAGATACGCAGTATTTT.